This T cell receptor beta chain was documented in a study of post-analysis software for immune sequencing data. Findings and limits, study-wide: The five TRBV segments detected at higher frequency in patients than in controls included TRBV5-6, TRBV5-1 and TRBV20-1.

TCR beta cDNA libraries had unique molecular identifiers. T cells numbering about 0.95 to 10 million gave rise to a few hundred thousand cDNA molecules. TCRdb redid the calling of the PCR reads with MiXCR, one entry per CDR3 protein. The sample has 700,000 to 800,000 distinct CDR3 sequences, roughly 27% seen once. Germline V gene data show CDR1 as DFQATT and CDR2 as SNEGSKA (reference sequence). The CDR3 runs 14 residues. V shed 1 base and J shed 2 bases, with 11 bases lying between them. As concerns this clonotype: Its target is not known.

The receptor's source is a girl aged 10 to 17 with multiple sclerosis. Sequenced: blood. This chain connects TRBV20-1 to TRBJ2-5, with D perhaps matching TRBD1 (6 bases). Written as DNA, the CDR3 is TGCAGTGCTAGAGGGTTGACAGGACAAGAGACCCAGTACTTC. It translates to CSARGLTGQETQYF.